This TCR beta chain was observed in a study of early T cells in non-severe SARS-CoV-2 infection. Study in general: Unsorted whole-blood RNA was sequenced in bulk, leaving chains unpaired. Study results and caveats: Reliance on VDJdb matching favored anti-spike CD8 responses; private and CD4 specificities were missed.

Comments on this clonotype: Antigen specificity is unknown.

V lost 1 base to trimming and J lost 2 bases, with 13 bases between them. Germline CDR1 and CDR2: SGDLS and YYNGEE. The length of the CDR3 is 15 residues. In the library, individual cDNA molecules carried attached unique molecular identifiers. TCRdb passed the 5' RACE reads through MiXCR, listing each CDR3 protein once. The profile shows 25,000 to 30,000 distinct CDR3 sequences, less than 10% of them singletons. The specimen was whole blood. The V and J genes are TRBV9 and TRBJ2-7, with D possibly called TRBD1 or TRBD2 (5 bases each). This clonotype was obtained from an adult who was a healthcare worker with PCR-confirmed SARS-CoV-2 infection or an uninfected control (not recorded which). The CDR3, as DNA: TGTGCCAGCAGCGTAAATGGGGGTACTGCCTACGAGCAGTACTTC. As protein: CASSVNGGTAYEQYF.